The 31 T cell receptor beta chains below all came from one sample that was sequenced in a study of blood T cell repertoires in COVID-19. Here immunoSEQ multiplex PCR was the method, and the copy in TCRdb shows in-frame clones only, minus some. The sample shows under 300,000 clones, around 93% of them seen only once. Source material: PBMCs or T cells enriched from blood (not recorded which). Source of these receptors: a human donor in a cohort exposed to, infected with or recovered from COVID-19 (not recorded which). The donor label of this sample is uncertain.

The J gene is TRBJ1-2, the V gene TRBV7-9; TRBD1 aligns across 7 bases. Germline assignment: CDR1 SEHNR and CDR2 FQNEAQ (reference sequence). The CDR3 runs to 16 residues. V shed 6 bases and J 3 bases; nucleotides not matched to a gene: 13. CDR3 residues: CASSPDTTGLDYGYTF. The CDR3 DNA reads as TGTGCCAGCAGTCCAGATACGACAGGGTTGGACTATGGCTACACCTTC.

This clone occurred once. The gene calls are TRBV6-1 and TRBJ2-3; 8 bases match TRBD2. Trimming took 2 bases from V and 1 from J; bases not matched to a gene: 2. CDR1 is MNHNS, CDR2 SASEGT, per germline. This CDR3 comprises 15 residues. CDR3 nucleotide sequence: TGTGCCAGCAGTGAAAGGCGGGGGGGCACAGATACGCAGTATTTT. Its translation: CASSERRGGTDTQYF.

V and J are TRBV7-9 and TRBJ2-3; perhaps TRBD1 as D (6 bases). The CDR3 has 15 amino acids. V dropped 5 bases and J dropped 6 bases, with 18 bases sitting between them. Germline CDR1 SEHNR, CDR2 FQNEAQ (reference sequence). DNA of the CDR3: TGTGCCAGCAGCCCTTATACAGGGTTCCCCGATACGCAGTATTTT. As protein: CASSPYTGFPDTQYF. Drawing the rest from reference TRBV7-9 and TRBJ2-3, the complete variable domain is DTGVSQNPRHKITKRGQNVTFRCDPISEHNRLYWYRQTLGQGPEFLTYFQNEAQLEKSRLLSDRFSAERPKGSFSTLEIQRTEQGDSAMYLCASSPYTGFPDTQYFGPGTRLTVL.

This chain uses TRBV7-2 with TRBJ1-4; D may be TRBD1 (6 bases). Germline V CDR1 and CDR2: SGHTA, FQGNSA. This CDR3 spans 14 amino acids. The V end was cut by 3 bases, the J end by 5 bases, with 10 bases between. As DNA, the CDR3 is TGTGCCAGCAGCTTCGGGACAAAAAATGAAAAACTGTTTTTT. Its translation: CASSFGTKNEKLFF.

This chain links TRBV27 with TRBJ1-1, with TRBD1 matching over 7 bases. J lost 2 bases, V lost 3 bases, and 3 bases had no gene match. Germline CDR1 and CDR2: MNHEY and SMNVEV (reference sequence). This CDR3 spans 14 amino acids. In DNA form, the CDR3 reads TGTGCCAGCAGTTTTGACAGGGTCAACACTGAAGCTTTCTTT. Translated, it gives CASSFDRVNTEAFF.

CDR3 protein: CASRAFSNQPQHF. The CDR3 region has the DNA TGTGCCAGCAGAGCATTTAGCAATCAGCCCCAGCATTTT. The chain has TRBV6-5 and TRBJ1-5; D gene unclear. The CDR3 covers 13 residues. The ends were cut back, 6 bases at V and 0 bases at J, with 6 bases in the middle. Germline values: CDR1 MNHEY, CDR2 SVGAGI.

CDR3 sequence (DNA): TGTGCCACCAGTGATTTTGGGCAGAACTATGGCTACACCTTC. Encoded protein: CATSDFGQNYGYTF. The chain joins TRBV24-1 to TRBJ1-2; D is undetermined. Germline CDR1 and CDR2: KGHDR and SFDVKD. The length of the CDR3 is 14 residues. Trimming left V 1 base short and J 2 bases short, with 7 bases between.

The rearrangement links TRBV5-1 to TRBJ2-2; 11 bases line up with TRBD2. Germline assignment: CDR1 SGHRS and CDR2 YFSETQ. CDR3 length equals 15 residues. Unmatched junction bases numbered 6, after V lost 4 bases and J lost 7 bases. The CDR3 protein is CASSKTSGEGGELFF. The DNA of the CDR3 is TGCGCCAGCAGCAAGACTAGCGGGGAGGGCGGGGAGCTGTTTTTT. Variable domain in full (rest from reference TRBV5-1 and TRBJ2-2): KAGVTQTPRYLIKTRGQQVTLSCSPISGHRSVSWYQQTPGQGLQFLFEYFSETQRNKGNFPGRFSGRQFSNSRSEMNVSTLELGDSALYLCASSKTSGEGGELFFGEGSRLTVL.

The rearrangement uses TRBV29-1 and TRBJ2-5; 7 positions agree with TRBD1. Per germline, CDR1 SQVTM and CDR2 ANQGSEA. The CDR3 extends over 13 amino acids. The ends lost 8 bases at V and 5 bases at J; junction bases unmatched: 11. CDR3 in amino acids: CSTNRGTGETQYF. The CDR3, as DNA: TGCAGCACGAACAGGGGCACGGGGGAGACCCAGTACTTC.

The chain joins TRBV2 to TRBJ1-4; 7 nucleotides match TRBD1. Per the germline V gene, CDR1 is SNHLY and CDR2 is FYNNEI. Trimming removed 7 bases from V and 4 bases from J; junction bases left unmatched: 3. This CDR3 has 13 residues. CDR3 DNA sequence: TGTGCCAGCACCGGACAGGTTAATGAAAAACTGTTTTTT. Amino acids: CASTGQVNEKLFF.

The chain combines TRBV4-1 with TRBJ1-1; possibly TRBD1 for D (6 bases). Germline V lookup: CDR1 MGHRA, CDR2 YSYEKL. Trimming took off 0 bases at V and 1 base at J, with 15 bases between the two ends. There are 17 residues in the CDR3. Here the CDR3 reads CASSQEVDRSKNTEAFF. The CDR3 DNA reads TGCGCCAGCAGCCAAGAAGTCGACAGGAGTAAGAACACTGAAGCTTTCTTT.

The rearrangement uses TRBV6-4 and TRBJ1-1, with 10 bases identical to TRBD1. The CDR3 has 14 amino acids. After removal of 6 bases from V and 6 bases from J, the junction contained 7 bases not matched to a gene. Germline CDR1 and CDR2: MRHNA and SNTAGT. This CDR3 reads CASRAGTGDAEAFF. CDR3 bases: TGTGCCAGCAGGGCCGGGACAGGGGACGCTGAAGCTTTCTTT.

The rearrangement links TRBV3-1 (or the pseudogene TRBV3-2) to TRBJ2-5; 8 nucleotides match TRBD2. V was clipped by 0 bases and J by 5 bases; unmatched bases: 8. Germline V gene data show CDR1 as LGHDT and CDR2 as YNNKEL (reference sequence). This CDR3 has 16 amino acids. The CDR3 region is CASSQDFGGGLETQYF. The CDR3 DNA is TGTGCCAGCAGCCAAGATTTCGGGGGGGGATTGGAGACCCAGTACTTC.

The V and J genes are TRBV10-3 and TRBJ2-1; TRBD2 matches 12 bases. The germline V gene encodes CDR1 ENHRY and CDR2 SYGVKD. J lost 10 bases, V lost 7 bases, and 8 bases had no gene match. The CDR3 has 14 residues. As DNA, the CDR3 is TGTGCCATCACCCGACTAGCGGGGGCGGAGGAGCAGTTCTTC. Translation: CAITRLAGAEEQFF.

The rearrangement links TRBV10-2 to TRBJ2-7; possible D gene TRBD1, 6 bases. V was clipped by 1 base and J by 2 bases, with 9 bases between them. The CDR3 is made up of 14 amino acids. The V gene's germline CDR1 is WSHSY and CDR2 SAAADI. The CDR3 sequence: CASSEWGPPYEQYF. The DNA of the CDR3 is TGCGCCAGCAGTGAGTGGGGGCCTCCCTACGAGCAGTACTTC.

V usage is TRBV18 and J usage is TRBJ2-1; TRBD2 matches 8 bases. CDR1 KGHSH and CDR2 LQKENI come from the germline V gene. This CDR3 spans 15 amino acids. V shed 6 bases and J 5 bases; nucleotides not matched to a gene: 9. CDR3 region: CASSPGLADNNEQFF. CDR3 sequence (DNA): TGTGCCAGCTCGCCCGGACTAGCTGATAACAATGAGCAGTTCTTC.

The chain is built from TRBV18 and TRBJ2-5, with D hard to call. The germline V and J ends were trimmed by 3 bases and 2 bases, with 7 bases remaining between them. The CDR3 covers 13 residues. The germline gives CDR1 KGHSH, CDR2 LQKENI. CDR3 amino acids: CASSPPEQETQYF. DNA of the CDR3: TGTGCCAGCTCACCGCCAGAACAAGAGACCCAGTACTTC.

The chain carries TRBV29-1 and TRBJ1-5; D gene uncertain. The V gene's germline CDR1 is SQVTM and CDR2 ANQGSEA. The CDR3 contains 13 residues. V shed 7 bases and J shed 7 bases, with 17 bases lying between them. The CDR3 DNA reads TGCAGCGCTATCACCGGTGGAGGACAGCCCCAGCATTTT. It encodes CSAITGGGQPQHF. Variable domain in full (rest from reference TRBV29-1 and TRBJ1-5): SAVISQKPSRDICQRGTSLTIQCQVDSQVTMMFWYRQQPGQSLTLIATANQGSEATYESGFVIDKFPISRPNLTFSTLTVSNMSPEDSSIYLCSAITGGGQPQHFGDGTRLSIL.

This clone was seen a handful of times. V is TRBV5-4 and J is TRBJ1-2, with D possibly matching TRBD1 (5 bases). Trimming cost V 4 bases and J 2 bases, with 21 bases left between them. Looked up from germline, CDR1 is SGHNT and CDR2 is YYREEE (reference sequence). The CDR3 is 17 amino acids. This CDR3 reads CASSGGDPSVVNYGYTF. Written as DNA, the CDR3 is TGTGCCAGCAGCGGGGGGGATCCTTCGGTGGTGAACTATGGCTACACCTTC.

This clone showed up just once. This chain joins TRBV5-4 and TRBJ1-2; D is uncertain. Germline-derived CDR1 and CDR2 are SGHNT and YYREEE (reference sequence). This CDR3 comprises 14 residues. Trimming took 0 bases from V and 4 from J, leaving 10 bases between them. The CDR3 reads CASSLGPLFYGYTF. The CDR3 bases are TGTGCCAGCAGCTTGGGTCCCCTTTTCTATGGCTACACCTTC. Drawing the rest from reference TRBV5-4 and TRBJ1-2, the complete variable domain is ETGVTQSPTHLIKTRGQQVTLRCSSQSGHNTVSWYQQALGQGPQFIFQYYREEENGRGNFPPRFSGLQFPNYSSELNVNALELDDSALYLCASSLGPLFYGYTFGSGTRLTVV.

V is TRBV5-4 and J is TRBJ1-3; a possible D gene is TRBD1 (6 bases). This CDR3 is 14 amino acids long. Germline V gene sequence: CDR1 SGHNT, CDR2 YYREEE (reference sequence). V gave up 4 bases and J gave up 4 bases, with 12 bases separating them. CDR3 protein: CASSNRDYGNTIYF. CDR3 bases: TGTGCCAGCAGCAACAGGGATTACGGAAACACCATATATTTT. Together with reference TRBV5-4 and TRBJ1-3, the CDR3 gives the full variable domain: ETGVTQSPTHLIKTRGQQVTLRCSSQSGHNTVSWYQQALGQGPQFIFQYYREEENGRGNFPPRFSGLQFPNYSSELNVNALELDDSALYLCASSNRDYGNTIYFGEGSWLTVV.

This chain connects TRBV24-1 to TRBJ1-3, with D maybe TRBD1 (5 bases). This CDR3 region has 19 residues. Trimming stripped 3 bases from V and 0 bases from J, with 20 bases between. Germline V lookup: CDR1 KGHDR, CDR2 SFDVKD. The CDR3 DNA is TGTGCCACCAGTGATCGCCGTAGGACACCCACCCACTCTGGAAACACCATATATTTT. This translates into CATSDRRRTPTHSGNTIYF.

The V call is TRBV27, the J call TRBJ1-5; possibly TRBD1 for D (6 bases). Trimming took off 9 bases at V and 5 bases at J, with 17 bases between the two ends. The CDR3 covers 14 residues. The germline gives CDR1 MNHEY, CDR2 SMNVEV (reference sequence). The CDR3 coding sequence is TGTGCCAGTTGGACGGGGGGGCCGTATCAGCCCCAGCATTTT. It yields the protein CASWTGGPYQPQHF.

The chain recombines TRBV24-1 with TRBJ1-5; D perhaps matches TRBD1 (5 bases). The CDR3 is 14 residues long. Germline CDR1 reads KGHDR; CDR2 reads SFDVKD. V gave up 5 bases and J gave up 5 bases, with 12 bases separating them. The CDR3 DNA is TGTGCCACCAGTGGGGGCAGGGCAGATCAGCCCCAGCATTTT. Residues: CATSGGRADQPQHF.

The chain carries TRBV28 and TRBJ1-1; D ambiguous. Looked up from germline, CDR1 is MDHEN and CDR2 is SYDVKM. V was cut by 4 bases and J by 5 bases, with 14 bases left in between. The CDR3 runs to 14 residues. The CDR3 bases are TGTGCCAGCAGTTCACCGGGAGGGAAAACTGAAGCTTTCTTT. Its translation is CASSSPGGKTEAFF.

The rearrangement joins TRBV7-9 to TRBJ1-2; 7 bases map to TRBD1. This CDR3 has 17 residues. CDR1 is SEHNR and CDR2 is FQNEAQ in the germline V gene (reference sequence). The V and J ends lost 5 bases and 1 base, in that order; junction bases with no gene match: 13. The CDR3 here is CASSMALRDSLNYGYTF. In nucleotides, the CDR3 is TGTGCCAGCAGCATGGCGCTCCGGGACAGCCTTAACTATGGCTACACCTTC.

In its sample, this clone was seen once. The rearrangement joins TRBV29-1 to TRBJ1-2, with 7 bases lining up with TRBD1. The CDR3 has 14 residues. Germline V gene data show CDR1 as SQVTM and CDR2 as ANQGSEA. V shed 6 bases, J shed 4 bases, and the junction held 11 bases outside the gene matches. In nucleotides, the CDR3 is TGCAGCGTGTCTGCCCCGGGACAGATCTATGGCTACACCTTC. It translates to CSVSAPGQIYGYTF. Drawing the rest from reference TRBV29-1 and TRBJ1-2, the complete variable domain is SAVISQKPSRDICQRGTSLTIQCQVDSQVTMMFWYRQQPGQSLTLIATANQGSEATYESGFVIDKFPISRPNLTFSTLTVSNMSPEDSSIYLCSVSAPGQIYGYTFGSGTRLTVV.

The V gene is TRBV5-6, the J gene TRBJ1-5, with 7 bases that match TRBD1. V shed 3 bases and J 3 bases; nucleotides not matched to a gene: 6. This CDR3 is built from 15 residues. CDR1 and CDR2 from the germline V gene are SGHDT and YYEEEE. Written as DNA, the CDR3 is TGTGCCAGCAGCTCGATCGACAGGGACAATCAGCCCCAGCATTTT. Translated, it gives CASSSIDRDNQPQHF.

V and J are TRBV5-4 and TRBJ1-2, with 7 bases aligning to TRBD1. This CDR3 spans 13 amino acids. Germline values: CDR1 SGHNT, CDR2 YYREEE (reference sequence). The V gene end was trimmed by 4 bases and the J gene end by 4 bases; junction bases not matched to a gene: 4. CDR3 sequence (DNA): TGTGCCAGCAGCCTCGGGACAGTCTATGGCTACACCTTC. Translating it yields CASSLGTVYGYTF.

This chain connects TRBV24-1 to TRBJ1-5, with a weak D call TRBD1 (6 bases). This CDR3 comprises 13 residues. Germline values: CDR1 KGHDR, CDR2 SFDVKD. Trimming stripped 9 bases from V and 3 bases from J, with 11 bases between. The CDR3 region has the DNA TGTGCCACCCGGGGACATCCCAATCAGCCCCAGCATTTT. Protein: CATRGHPNQPQHF.

This clone was found once. V and J are TRBV5-5 and TRBJ2-3, with 11 bases fitting TRBD2. The CDR3 sequence is 18 residues long. V shed 0 bases, J shed 2 bases, and the junction held 8 bases outside the gene matches. Looked up from germline, CDR1 is SGHKS and CDR2 is YYEKEE (reference sequence). CDR3 region: CASSLGIAGGPYTDTQYF. CDR3 coding DNA: TGTGCCAGCAGCTTGGGGATAGCGGGGGGGCCATACACAGATACGCAGTATTTT.